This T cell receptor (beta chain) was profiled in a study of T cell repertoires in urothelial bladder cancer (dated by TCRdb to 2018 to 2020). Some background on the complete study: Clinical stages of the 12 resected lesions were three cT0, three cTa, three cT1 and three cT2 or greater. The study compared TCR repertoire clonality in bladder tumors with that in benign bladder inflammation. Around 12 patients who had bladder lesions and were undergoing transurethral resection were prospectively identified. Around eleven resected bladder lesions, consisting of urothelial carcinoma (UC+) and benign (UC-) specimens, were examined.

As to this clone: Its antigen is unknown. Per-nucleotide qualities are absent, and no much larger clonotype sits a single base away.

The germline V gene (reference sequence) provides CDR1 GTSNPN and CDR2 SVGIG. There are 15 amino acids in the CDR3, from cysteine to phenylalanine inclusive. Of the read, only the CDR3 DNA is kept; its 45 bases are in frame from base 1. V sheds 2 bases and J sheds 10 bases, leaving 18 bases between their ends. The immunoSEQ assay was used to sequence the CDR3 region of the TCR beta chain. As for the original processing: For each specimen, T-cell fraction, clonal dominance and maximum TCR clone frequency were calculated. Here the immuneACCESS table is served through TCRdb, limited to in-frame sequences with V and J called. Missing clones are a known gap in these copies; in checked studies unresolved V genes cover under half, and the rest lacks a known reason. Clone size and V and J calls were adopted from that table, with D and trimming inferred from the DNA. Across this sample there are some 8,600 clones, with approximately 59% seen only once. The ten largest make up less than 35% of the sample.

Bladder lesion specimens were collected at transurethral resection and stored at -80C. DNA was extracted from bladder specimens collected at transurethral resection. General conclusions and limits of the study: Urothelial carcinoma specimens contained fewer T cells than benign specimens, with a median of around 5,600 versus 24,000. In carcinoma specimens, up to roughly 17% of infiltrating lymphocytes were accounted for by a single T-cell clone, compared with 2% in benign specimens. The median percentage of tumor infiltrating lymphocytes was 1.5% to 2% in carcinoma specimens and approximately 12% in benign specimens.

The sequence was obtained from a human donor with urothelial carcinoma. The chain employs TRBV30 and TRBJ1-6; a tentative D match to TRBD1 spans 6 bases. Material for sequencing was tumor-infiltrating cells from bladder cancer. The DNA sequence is TGTGCCTGGAGTATCGGGGCAGGGGTTTTCTCACCCCTCCACTTT. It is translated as CAWSIGAGVFSPLHF.